The T cell receptor (beta chain) described here comes from a study of T cell repertoires in cytomegalovirus infection (dated by TCRdb to about 2019). About the full investigation: Peptide stimulations targeted recently identified HLA-C-restricted CMV epitopes, whose presentation resists viral immunomodulation, together with well-studied HLA-B-restricted epitopes. Because public TCR beta signatures pointed to carriage of CMV infection together with the matching HLA type, the HLA type of each donor mattered for the analysis.

Sequencing used an Illumina HiSeq 1500. TCRdb's own reprocessing of the public reads used fastp at Q25 and MiXCR and kept productive beta chains. All rows with the same CDR3 protein become a single entry with the most common DNA and genes. This sample comprises approximately 910,000 distinct CDR3 sequences, approximately 31% of them detected only once. Roughly an eighth of the sample rests with the top ten. Its CDR3 holds 16 amino acids, cysteine through phenylalanine. The kept DNA is CDR3 alone, 48 bases in frame from the first base. Via the germline V gene, CDR1 is MNHEY and CDR2 SVGAGI. The germline V end is reduced by 10 bases and the J end by 7 bases; junction bases left unmatched: 16. Overall study outcomes, separate from this receptor: Carriers of CMV infection plus the relevant HLA type were discriminated by the cumulative frequency of public TCR beta family members in the study cohort and in an independent roughly 320-donor cohort. The ex vivo response was dominated by HLA-C-restricted CMV-specific TCR beta clonotypes, which also provided the single most frequent clonotype in two of eight donors.

The intended sense of this specimen's treatment or condition label: in vitro stimulation with specific CMV peptide epitopes to enrich CMV-specific T cells. This clonotype came up once. Its specific antigen is unknown. There are no base qualities to consult, and no much larger clone falls within one base. One read is thin evidence. Here the chain combines TRBV6-5 and TRBJ1-2; the junction holds 12 bases that match TRBD1. The origin of this receptor is a human donor in good health (CMV status not recorded). Some clones in this sample may be carry-over from other donors' samples. The sequencing used cultured CD8+ T cells from PBMCs, collected from culture after CMV antigen stimulation. The sequenced DNA is TGTGCCAACAGGACGAACCCGGGACAGGGGGCGCCTGGCTACACCTTC. Translated, this gives CANRTNPGQGAPGYTF.